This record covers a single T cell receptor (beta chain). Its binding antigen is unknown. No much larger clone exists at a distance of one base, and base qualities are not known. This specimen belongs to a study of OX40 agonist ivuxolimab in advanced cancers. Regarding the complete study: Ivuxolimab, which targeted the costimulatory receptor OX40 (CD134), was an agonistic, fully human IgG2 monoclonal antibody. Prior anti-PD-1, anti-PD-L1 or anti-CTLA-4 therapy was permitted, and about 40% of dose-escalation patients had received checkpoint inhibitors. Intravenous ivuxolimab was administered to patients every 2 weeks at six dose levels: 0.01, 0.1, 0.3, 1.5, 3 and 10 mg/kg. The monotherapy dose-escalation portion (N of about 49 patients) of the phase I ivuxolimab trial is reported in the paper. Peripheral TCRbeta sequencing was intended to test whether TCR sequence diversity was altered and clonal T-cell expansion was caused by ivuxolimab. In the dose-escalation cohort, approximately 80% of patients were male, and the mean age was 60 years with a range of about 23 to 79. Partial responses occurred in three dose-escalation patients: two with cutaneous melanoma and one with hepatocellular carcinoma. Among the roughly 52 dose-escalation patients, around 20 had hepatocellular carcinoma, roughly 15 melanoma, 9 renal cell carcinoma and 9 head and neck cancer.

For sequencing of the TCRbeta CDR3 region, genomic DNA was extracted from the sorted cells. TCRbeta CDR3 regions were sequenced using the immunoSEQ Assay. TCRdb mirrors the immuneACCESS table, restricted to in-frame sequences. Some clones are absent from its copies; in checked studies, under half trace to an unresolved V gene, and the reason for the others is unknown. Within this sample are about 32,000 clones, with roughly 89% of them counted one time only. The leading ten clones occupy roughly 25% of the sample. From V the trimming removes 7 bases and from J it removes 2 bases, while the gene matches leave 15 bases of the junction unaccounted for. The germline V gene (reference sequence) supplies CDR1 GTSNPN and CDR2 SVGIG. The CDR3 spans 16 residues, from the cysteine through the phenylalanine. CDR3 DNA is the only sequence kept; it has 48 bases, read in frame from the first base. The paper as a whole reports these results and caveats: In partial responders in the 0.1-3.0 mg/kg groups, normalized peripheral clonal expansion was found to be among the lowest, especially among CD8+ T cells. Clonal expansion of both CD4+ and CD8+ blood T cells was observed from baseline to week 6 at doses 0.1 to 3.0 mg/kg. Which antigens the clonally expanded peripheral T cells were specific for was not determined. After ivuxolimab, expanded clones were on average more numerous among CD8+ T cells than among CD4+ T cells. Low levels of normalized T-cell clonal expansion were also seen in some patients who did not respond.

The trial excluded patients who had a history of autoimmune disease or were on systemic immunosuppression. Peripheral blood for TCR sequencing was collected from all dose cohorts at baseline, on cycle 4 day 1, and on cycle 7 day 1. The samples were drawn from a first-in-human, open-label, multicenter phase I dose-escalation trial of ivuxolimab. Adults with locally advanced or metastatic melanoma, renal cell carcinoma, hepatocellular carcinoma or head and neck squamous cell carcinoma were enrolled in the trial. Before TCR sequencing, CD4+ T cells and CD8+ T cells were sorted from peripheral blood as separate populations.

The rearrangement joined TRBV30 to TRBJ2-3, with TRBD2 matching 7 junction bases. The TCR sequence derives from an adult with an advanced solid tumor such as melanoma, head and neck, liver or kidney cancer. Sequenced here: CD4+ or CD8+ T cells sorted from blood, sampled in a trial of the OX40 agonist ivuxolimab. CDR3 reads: CAYKIGGGTSTDTQYF. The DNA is TGTGCCTACAAGATTGGGGGAGGGACCTCCACAGATACGCAGTATTTT.